These 23 T cell receptor beta chains share one sample of origin, sequenced in a study of cytomegalovirus exposure and HLA in healthy donors. Primers for the PCR totalled 60 Vbeta and 13 Jbeta. The protocol was immunoSEQ multiplex PCR, while the TCRdb copy is restricted to in-frame clones and leaves out a portion. In the table there are some 270,000 clones, about four fifths of which are singletons. The sequenced sample was PBMCs. Receptors originate from a girl aged 2 to 10 in good health and CMV-seronegative.

V gene TRBV2 combines with J gene TRBJ2-3; 12 bases are a match to TRBD2. The CDR3 has 15 residues. Germline CDR1 is SNHLY and CDR2 is FYNNEI. V gave up 5 bases and J gave up 5 bases; unmatched junction bases: 5. The CDR3 DNA reads as TGTGCCAGCAGTTCTAGCGGGGGGGTCTTAGATACGCAGTATTTT. Amino acids: CASSSSGGVLDTQYF.

The V gene is TRBV9, the J gene TRBJ2-7; no definite D call. CDR1 is SGDLS, CDR2 YYNGEE, per germline. The V end lost 4 bases, the J end lost 0 bases, and 8 bases lay between the germline ends. This CDR3 comprises 13 residues. DNA of the CDR3: TGTGCCAGCAGCCCCCCCAGCTCCTACGAGCAGTACTTC. This translates into CASSPPSSYEQYF. The full variable domain, in which reference TRBV9 and TRBJ2-7 provide the parts outside the CDR3, is DSGVTQTPKHLITATGQRVTLRCSPRSGDLSVYWYQQSLDQGLQFLIQYYNGEERAKGNILERFSAQQFPDLHSELNLSSLELGDSALYFCASSPPSSYEQYFGPGTRLTVT.

The chain uses TRBV6-1 and TRBJ1-1, with TRBD1 matching 10 bases. V lost 6 bases and J lost 7; bases outside the gene matches: 5. CDR3 length: 13 residues. The germline CDR1 and CDR2 sequences are MNHNS and SASEGT. CDR3 sequence (DNA): TGTGCCAGCAGCAAGGACAGGGGGATTGAAGCTTTCTTT. This encodes CASSKDRGIEAFF.

A few counts support this clone. This sequence joins TRBV20-1 and TRBJ2-3, with unresolved D. V lost 3 bases, J lost 5 bases, and 6 bases lay in between. CDR3 length: 11 residues. CDR1 is DFQATT, CDR2 SNEGSKA, per germline (reference sequence). This chain's CDR3 is CSASGRDTQYF. The CDR3, as DNA: TGCAGTGCTAGCGGTAGAGATACGCAGTATTTT.

The rearrangement uses TRBV5-1 and TRBJ2-3; D is ambiguous. The V end was cut by 4 bases, the J end by 6 bases, with 12 bases between. This CDR3 has 13 residues. Germline lookup yields CDR1 SGHRS and CDR2 YFSETQ. The CDR3 loop reads CASSLPMSDTQYF. The CDR3 bases are TGCGCCAGCAGCCTACCGATGAGTGATACGCAGTATTTT.

This rearrangement joins TRBV6-6 to TRBJ2-7, with D unclear. The CDR3 sequence is 12 residues long. Germline loops: CDR1 MNHNY, CDR2 SVGAGI (reference sequence). V lost 4 bases to trimming and J lost 1 base, with 5 bases between them. CDR3 region: CASSSLSYEQYF. The CDR3 DNA reads as TGTGCCAGCAGTTCACTGTCCTACGAGCAGTACTTC.

The chain couples TRBV7-9 to TRBJ1-2; tentatively, D is TRBD1 (6 bases). Trimming pared 5 bases from V and 7 bases from J, leaving 20 bases between. The CDR3 is 15 amino acids. Looked up from germline, CDR1 is SEHNR and CDR2 is FQNEAQ (reference sequence). Here the CDR3 DNA reads TGTGCCAGCAGCCGCCGGGACAATATTGGCGGTGGCTACACCTTC. Translating it yields CASSRRDNIGGGYTF.

The gene calls are TRBV27 and TRBJ2-2, with D maybe TRBD2 (7 bases). CDR3 size: 16 residues. The V end was cut by 5 bases, the J end by 4 bases, with 17 bases between. Germline V lookup: CDR1 MNHEY, CDR2 SMNVEV (reference sequence). CDR3 amino acids: CASSPRRGPPTGELFF. The CDR3, as DNA: TGTGCCAGCAGTCCTCGGCGGGGGCCTCCCACCGGGGAGCTGTTTTTT.

This clone was seen a handful of times. V gene TRBV29-1 combines with J gene TRBJ2-7; D is unresolved. CDR1 and CDR2 from the germline V gene are SQVTM and ANQGSEA. There are 11 residues in the CDR3. V was pared by 4 bases and J by 6 bases, with 10 bases between. The CDR3 bases are TGCAGCGTTGCCGACTTTTCCGAGCAGTACTTC. As protein: CSVADFSEQYF.

The DNA for the CDR3 is TGTGCCAGCAGCTCGTCAGGGGGCACTAATGAAAAACTGTTTTTT. Translated: CASSSSGGTNEKLFF. V gene TRBV7-9 combines with J gene TRBJ1-4, with TRBD1 identical over 8 bases. Germline V lookup: CDR1 SEHNR, CDR2 FQNEAQ (reference sequence). Trimming at V came to 4 bases and at J to 2 bases, leaving 3 bases not matched to a gene. The CDR3 length is 15 residues.

This clone was observed a single time. The V gene is TRBV5-1, the J gene TRBJ2-5; D possibly corresponds to TRBD1 (6 bases). The V gene lost 1 base and the J gene lost 5 bases, with 15 bases spanning the gap. In germline, CDR1 is SGHRS, CDR2 YFSETQ. The CDR3 extends over 15 amino acids. For the CDR3, the DNA is TGCGCCAGCAGCTTGAAGGGACACTCGCAGGAGACCCAGTACTTC. Translation: CASSLKGHSQETQYF.

The chain couples TRBV9 to TRBJ2-3; TRBD2 aligns across 8 bases. Germline V lookup: CDR1 SGDLS, CDR2 YYNGEE. J lost 4 bases, V lost 2 bases, and 6 bases had no gene match. The CDR3 is 15 amino acids. The DNA of the CDR3 is TGTGCCAGCAGCGTTAGCGGGATTTCCGCAGATACGCAGTATTTT. Translation gives CASSVSGISADTQYF.

Points on this clone: One junction end disagrees with the germline gene, perhaps due to a read error. Different DNA sequences within this sample yield the same CDR3. This chain connects TRBV5-1 to TRBJ1-4; D perhaps matches TRBD1 (5 bases). The germline V gene encodes CDR1 SGHRS and CDR2 YFSETQ. The CDR3 contains 15 residues. The CDR3 here is CASSFYGTPNEKLFF. CDR3 nucleotide sequence: TGCGCCAGCAGCTTTTACGGGACTCCTAATGAAAAGCTGTTTTTT.

The CDR3 here is CASSPLESYEQYF. DNA for the CDR3: TGTGCCAGCTCACCCCTGGAGAGCTACGAGCAGTACTTC. The genes are TRBV18 and TRBJ2-7; D remains unclear. With 3 bases removed from V and 3 bases from J, the gap between germline ends came to 9 bases. Germline CDR1 reads KGHSH; CDR2 reads LQKENI. The CDR3 runs to 13 residues. Complete variable domain (other parts from reference TRBV18 and TRBJ2-7): NAGVMQNPRHLVRRRGQEARLRCSPMKGHSHVYWYRQLPEEGLKFMVYLQKENIIDESGMPKERFSAEFPKEGPSILRIQQVVRGDSAAYFCASSPLESYEQYFGPGTRLTVT.

The gene calls are TRBV28 and TRBJ1-2; D is possibly TRBD1 (6 bases). V dropped 8 bases and J dropped 4 bases, with 14 bases sitting between them. CDR3 length: 13 residues. Germline assignment: CDR1 MDHEN and CDR2 SYDVKM. The CDR3 DNA reads as TGTGCCAGCTCCCGGGACAACTTCTATGGCTACACCTTC. It yields the protein CASSRDNFYGYTF.

The V and J genes are TRBV5-1 and TRBJ2-7; TRBD1 matches 12 bases. CDR3 length: 12 amino acids. V lost 3 bases to trimming and J lost 11 bases; unmatched junction nucleotides: 3. Germline assignment: CDR1 SGHRS and CDR2 YFSETQ. In nucleotides, the CDR3 is TGCGCCAGCAGCTCCGGGACAGGGGGCGAGTACTTC. Translated: CASSSGTGGEYF.

This chain links TRBV7-9 with TRBJ2-4; 7 bases map to TRBD2. Germline CDR1 reads SEHNR; CDR2 reads FQNEAQ (reference sequence). J was trimmed by 6 bases and V by 8 bases; bases with no gene match: 10. This CDR3 contains 14 residues. CDR3 coding DNA: TGTGCCAGCGGTCCGGGGGGAGGAACAAACATTCAGTACTTC. Protein product: CASGPGGGTNIQYF.

Concerning this clone: Different DNA sequences within this sample yield the same CDR3. The J gene is TRBJ2-7, the V gene TRBV5-1; D is ambiguous. Per germline, CDR1 SGHRS and CDR2 YFSETQ. The CDR3 covers 13 residues. Trimming took off 0 bases at V and 3 bases at J, with 7 bases between the two ends. The CDR3 region has the DNA TGCGCCAGCAGCTTGGGGCAGGTCTACGAGCAGTACTTC. The encoded protein is CASSLGQVYEQYF.

This chain connects TRBV5-1 to TRBJ1-1; 7 bases are a match to TRBD1. Germline loops: CDR1 SGHRS, CDR2 YFSETQ. Trimming cost V 0 bases and J 0 bases; bases outside gene matches: 8. This CDR3 spans 17 amino acids. Here the CDR3 DNA reads TGCGCCAGCAGCTTGGGCGAGGGGGCAGCAATGAACACTGAAGCTTTCTTT. Translated, it gives CASSLGEGAAMNTEAFF.

The rearrangement uses TRBV27 and TRBJ2-6, with TRBD2 as a possible D gene (6 bases). The V gene lost 9 bases and the J gene lost 2 bases, with 11 bases spanning the gap. This CDR3 comprises 14 residues. Germline V lookup: CDR1 MNHEY, CDR2 SMNVEV (reference sequence). CDR3 sequence reads: CASAWGAGANVLTF. The CDR3 DNA reads TGTGCCAGTGCGTGGGGGGCTGGGGCCAACGTCCTGACTTTC. The full variable domain, rest sourced from reference TRBV27 and TRBJ2-6, is EAQVTQNPRYLITVTGKKLTVTCSQNMNHEYMSWYRQDPGLGLRQIYYSMNVEVTDKGDVPEGYKVSRKEKRNFPLILESPSPNQTSLYFCASAWGAGANVLTFGAGSRLTVL.

The genes are TRBV7-2 and TRBJ1-1; possible D gene TRBD1, 6 bases. The CDR3 has 13 residues. V lost 5 bases to trimming and J lost 4 bases, with 11 bases between them. CDR1 and CDR2 (germline): SGHTA, FQGNSA. The CDR3 sequence: CASSQHRATEAFF. Here the CDR3 DNA reads TGTGCCAGCAGCCAACACAGGGCCACTGAAGCTTTCTTT.

On this clone: The same CDR3 can be traced to other DNA sequences in this sample. The gene calls are TRBV29-1 and TRBJ2-2, with a possible D match to TRBD1 (6 bases). The V and J ends lost 7 bases and 7 bases respectively, with 10 bases between them. Germline CDR1 reads SQVTM; CDR2 reads ANQGSEA. The CDR3 is 11 residues long. The CDR3, as DNA: TGCAGCGCCGAGGGGGTCGGGGAGCTGTTTTTT. This translates into CSAEGVGELFF.

This rearrangement joins TRBV28 to TRBJ1-5; 8 bases are a match to TRBD1. Germline V lookup: CDR1 MDHEN, CDR2 SYDVKM. CDR3 size: 16 residues. The J segment lost 5 bases and the V segment lost 2 bases, leaving 8 bases of the junction unmatched. The CDR3 DNA follows: TGTGCCAGCAGTTTAAGTGGACAGGGCGGTCATCAGCCCCAGCATTTT. Translating it yields CASSLSGQGGHQPQHF.